Listed below are T cell receptor beta chains from one sample, sequenced in a study of monozygotic twins with inflammatory bowel disease. Using the 5' RACE reads, TCRdb records one entry per CDR3 protein without DNA. This repertoire includes 400,000 or so distinct CDR3 sequences. Input material: blood. The receptors were gathered from a human donor with ulcerative colitis or Crohn's disease, or a healthy co-twin of an affected twin (not recorded which). The CDR3 runs from the conserved cysteine through the conserved F or W.

j_call | v_call | cdr3_aa
TRBJ2-7 | TRBV5-1 | CASGEPGQISYEQYF
TRBJ1-5 | TRBV18 | CASSPAARVDQPQHF
TRBJ2-1 | TRBV2 | CASSAEGTGNNEQFF
TRBJ2-5 | TRBV6-6 | CASTKHQETQYF
TRBJ1-1 | TRBV7-9 | CASSSGGAVIEAFF
TRBJ2-1 | TRBV7-2 | CASSLVSEIVYNEQFF
TRBJ2-5 | TRBV15 | CATSRHPESQGTQYF
TRBJ2-7 | TRBV4-1 | CASSQDWMDYSYEQYF
TRBJ1-5 | TRBV12-3/TRBV12-4 | CASRGGTGELVANQPQHF
TRBJ1-5 | TRBV12-3/TRBV12-4 | CASSSDRGLSNQPQHF
TRBJ1-5 | TRBV19 | CASSIGVTNQPQHF
TRBJ2-7 | TRBV5-1 | CASQEGVGYEQYF
TRBJ2-1 | TRBV4-3 | CASGQGSAYNEQFF
TRBJ2-1 | TRBV6-2/TRBV6-3 | CASSDPQGGYNEQFF
TRBJ2-7 | TRBV14 | CASSQWTSGLFYEQYF
TRBJ1-1 | TRBV18 | CASSPPGGGFTEAFF
TRBJ2-7 | TRBV29-1 | CSSYGEGNEQYF
TRBJ1-5 | TRBV6-1 | CASSEGGHSNQPQHF
TRBJ2-2 | TRBV7-3 | CASSLVGQYTGELFF
TRBJ2-1 | TRBV5-4 | CASREDRAFYNEQFF
TRBJ1-4 | TRBV20-1 | CSASDGDHLGKLFF
TRBJ2-1 | TRBV7-2 | CASSLASLGSYNEQFF
TRBJ2-1 | TRBV5-1 | CASSPGTGGKGSYNEQFF
TRBJ2-1 | TRBV29-1 | CSVEDSGPQFF
TRBJ2-2 | TRBV20-1 | CSAQAIRQSGELFF
TRBJ1-1 | TRBV20-1 | CSAEASGTENTEAFF
TRBJ1-5 | TRBV7-2 | CASSLGFTGDRAQHF
TRBJ2-5 | TRBV7-2 | CATSEGRGGRGTQYF